This T cell receptor beta chain was identified during a study of cytomegalovirus exposure and HLA in healthy donors. Study-level results: V- and J-gene trimming of TCR beta was linked (in a later analysis) to a missense DCLRE1C variant. Specific recognition of CMV antigens was confirmed in vitro for three chains (all CMV-associated). There were some 150 TCR beta chains listed as cytomegalovirus-associated. Presence/absence analyses assumed roughly uniform sequencing depth across donors.

Primers included in the PCR were 60 Vbeta and 13 Jbeta primers. Libraries were prepared by immunoSEQ multiplex PCR; TCRdb keeps only in-frame clonotypes and omits some of them. Of approximately 150,000 clones listed, around three quarters were seen once; the top ten hold more than 10%. In regard to this clone: Antigen: not known.

This CDR3 spans 15 amino acids. V was pared by 3 bases and J by 2 bases, with 4 bases of the junction left unmatched. The germline V gene encodes CDR1 MDHEN and CDR2 SYDVKM. Sequenced sample: PBMCs. The TCR comes from a man aged 40-49 years in good health and CMV-seropositive. This chain joins TRBV28 and TRBJ1-5; 7 bases line up with TRBD1. CDR3 bases: TGTGCCAGCAGTTTTCATACAGGGGGCAATCAGCCCCAGCATTTT. It codes for CASSFHTGGNQPQHF.